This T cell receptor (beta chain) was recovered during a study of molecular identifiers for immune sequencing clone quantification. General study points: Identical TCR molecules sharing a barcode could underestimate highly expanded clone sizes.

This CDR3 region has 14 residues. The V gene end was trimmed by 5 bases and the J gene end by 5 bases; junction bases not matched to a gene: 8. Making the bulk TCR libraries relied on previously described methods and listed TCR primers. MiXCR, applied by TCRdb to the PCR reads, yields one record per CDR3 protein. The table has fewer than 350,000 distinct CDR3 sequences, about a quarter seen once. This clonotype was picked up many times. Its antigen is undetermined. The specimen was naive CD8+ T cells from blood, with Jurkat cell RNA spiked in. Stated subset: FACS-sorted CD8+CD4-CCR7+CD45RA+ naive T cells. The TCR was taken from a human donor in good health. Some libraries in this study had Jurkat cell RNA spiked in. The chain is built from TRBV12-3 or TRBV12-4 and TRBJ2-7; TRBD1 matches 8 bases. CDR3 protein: CASSPTGVLNEQYF. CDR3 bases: TGTGCCAGCAGTCCGACAGGGGTTTTGAACGAGCAGTACTTC.